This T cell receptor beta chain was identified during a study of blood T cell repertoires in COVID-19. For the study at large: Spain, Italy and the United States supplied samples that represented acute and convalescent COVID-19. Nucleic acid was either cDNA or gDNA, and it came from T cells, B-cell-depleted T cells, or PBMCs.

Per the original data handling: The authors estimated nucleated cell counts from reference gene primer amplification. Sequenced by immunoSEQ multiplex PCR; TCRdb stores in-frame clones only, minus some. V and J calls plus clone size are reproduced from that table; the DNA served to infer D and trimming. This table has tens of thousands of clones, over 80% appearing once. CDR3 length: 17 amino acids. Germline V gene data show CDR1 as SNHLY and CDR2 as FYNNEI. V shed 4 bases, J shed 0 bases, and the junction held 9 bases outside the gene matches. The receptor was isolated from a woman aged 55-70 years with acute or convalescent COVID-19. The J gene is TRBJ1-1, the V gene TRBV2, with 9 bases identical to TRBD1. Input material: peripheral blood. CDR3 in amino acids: CASSGDRAKGMNTEAFF. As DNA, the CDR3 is TGTGCCAGCAGTGGGGACAGGGCAAAGGGGATGAACACTGAAGCTTTCTTT. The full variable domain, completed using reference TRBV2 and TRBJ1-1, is EPEVTQTPSHQVTQMGQEVILRCVPISNHLYFYWYRQILGQKVEFLVSFYNNEISEKSEIFDDQFSVERPDGSNFTLKIRSTKLEDSAMYFCASSGDRAKGMNTEAFFGQGTRLTVV.